Listed below are T cell receptor beta chains from one sample, sequenced in a study of blood T cell repertoires in COVID-19. TCRdb's table, derived via immunoSEQ multiplex PCR, lists solely in-frame clones and lacks some. The profile covers some 80,000 clones, with about 88% appearing a single time and 15% to 20% taken by the ten largest. Sequencing used peripheral blood. The receptors shown here come from a human donor in a cohort sampled during active COVID-19. Both conserved end residues are part of each CDR3. Fields, in order: V gene, D gene, J gene, clone size, CDR3 protein, CDR3 DNA. A D gene is named only where the DNA matches it firmly. Size is omitted from some rows. Given values are once, few, many or a class for expanded clones.

TRBV10-3,TRBD2,TRBJ2-5,.,CAISDSGSVETQYF,TGTGCCATCAGTGATAGCGGGAGTGTCGAGACCCAGTACTTC
TRBV28,TRBD1,TRBJ1-1,.,CASSPFTQGALGEAFF,TGTGCCAGCAGTCCGTTCACCCAGGGGGCATTGGGTGAAGCTTTCTTT
TRBV19,.,TRBJ2-3,.,CASSIRVYTDTQYF,TGTGCCAGTAGTATCCGGGTTTACACAGATACGCAGTATTTT
TRBV19,TRBD1,TRBJ2-1,.,CASSKDRAAPYNEQFF,TGTGCCAGTAGTAAGGACAGGGCCGCCCCCTACAATGAGCAGTTCTTC
TRBV15,.,TRBJ1-1,.,CATSRAYQVLDTEAFF,TGTGCCACCAGCAGGGCCTATCAGGTGCTGGACACTGAAGCTTTCTTT
TRBV18,TRBD2,TRBJ2-1,.,CASSPPELAANEQFF,TGTGCCAGCTCACCACCGGAGCTAGCGGCCAATGAGCAGTTCTTC
TRBV21-1,.,TRBJ2-3,once,CASSKGGGQGNGSGQYF,TGTGCCAGCAGCAAAGGAGGAGGGCAGGGAAACGGATCCGGGCAGTATTTT
TRBV28,TRBD2,TRBJ2-7,.,CASSLGGGAYEQYF,TGTGCCAGCAGTTTAGGTGGGGGGGCCTACGAGCAGTACTTC
TRBV6-2/TRBV6-3,TRBD1,TRBJ1-5,.,CASSRTGNNQPQHF,TGTGCCAGCAGTCGGACAGGGAACAATCAGCCCCAGCATTTT
TRBV7-3,TRBD1,TRBJ2-3,once,CASSPLGQVRNTQYF,TGTGCCAGCAGCCCGTTGGGACAGGTTAGGAATACGCAGTATTTT
TRBV6-6,TRBD1,TRBJ1-4,.,CASRSTGGRLFF,TGTGCCAGCAGATCAACAGGGGGTCGGCTGTTTTTT
TRBV6-1,TRBD1,TRBJ2-2,.,CASSDPEGVEDRGRNGELFF,TGTGCCAGCAGTGACCCCGAGGGGGTGGAAGACAGGGGGCGAAACGGGGAGCTGTTTTTT
TRBV7-2,TRBD2,TRBJ2-1,.,CASSPLAFSYNEQFF,TGTGCCAGCAGCCCACTAGCGTTCTCCTACAATGAGCAGTTCTTC
TRBV28,TRBD1,TRBJ1-4,.,CASSSPGGPNEKLFF,TGTGCCAGCAGTTCCCCAGGGGGACCTAATGAAAAACTGTTTTTT
TRBV30,.,TRBJ2-7,.,CAWSVLGGQYF,TGTGCCTGGAGTGTACTGGGGGGGCAGTACTTC
TRBV11-2,.,TRBJ1-5,once,CASSLETGNFQPQHF,TGTGCCAGCAGCTTAGAAACGGGGAATTTTCAGCCCCAGCATTTT
TRBV5-1,.,TRBJ1-1,.,CASSLDSGGTEAFF,TGCGCCAGCAGCTTGGATTCGGGGGGCACTGAAGCTTTCTTT
TRBV4-1,TRBD1,TRBJ1-6,.,CASDAGTGGSPLHF,TGCGCCAGCGACGCCGGGACAGGGGGTTCACCCCTCCACTTT
TRBV5-1,.,TRBJ2-1,.,CASDFGGPNYNEQFF,TGCGCCAGTGACTTCGGGGGGCCCAACTACAATGAGCAGTTCTTC
TRBV7-2,TRBD1,TRBJ2-3,.,CASSLWDSYTDTQYF,TGTGCCAGCAGCTTATGGGACAGCTACACAGATACGCAGTATTTT
TRBV6-2/TRBV6-3,.,TRBJ1-3,once,CASSYNSVRTGNTIYF,TGTGCCAGCAGTTACAACTCCGTACGTACTGGAAACACCATATATTTT
TRBV3-1/TRBV3-2,.,TRBJ2-2,many,CASSRSQNSYTGELFF,TGTGCCAGCAGCCGGAGTCAAAATAGCTACACCGGGGAGCTGTTTTTT